The entry below gives a single T cell receptor beta chain sequence along with its context. Its antigen is unknown. A multiplex PCR was run with 60 Vbeta primers and 13 Jbeta primers. Assay: immunoSEQ multiplex PCR; the TCRdb copy retains only in-frame clones and omits some. The sample yields approximately 100,000 clones, about 80% seen once. The sample belongs to a study of cytomegalovirus exposure and HLA in healthy donors. General study points: Analyses of presence and absence presupposed an approximately uniform sequencing depth across donors. Later analysis suggested most CMV-associated TCR beta chains were HLA-restricted.

The TCR sequence derives from a man between 18 and 29 years old in good health and CMV-seropositive. The sequenced material came from PBMCs.

In nucleotides, the CDR3 is TGTGCCAGCAGGCCGACAGGGTTAGAGACCCAGTACTTC. Translating it yields CASRPTGLETQYF. The chain is built from TRBV5-4 and TRBJ2-5, with 7 bases fitting TRBD1. Germline V lookup: CDR1 SGHNT, CDR2 YYREEE (reference sequence). V was clipped by 5 bases and J by 4 bases; unmatched bases: 5. This CDR3 region has 13 residues.